This TCR beta chain was observed in a study of T cells after somatic rescue of genetic block (TCRdb year 2020). In the study overall: What the study looked at was long-term robustness, specifically in a T-cell system that came about through somatic rescue of a genetic block in T-cell development.

About this clone itself: The target of this receptor is not known. No clone much larger than this one lies a single base away; base qualities are absent.

V trim: 6 bases; J trim: 4 bases; unmatched bases: 9. The CDR3 numbers 14 residues from cysteine through phenylalanine. Of the read, only the CDR3 DNA is kept; its 42 bases are in frame from base 1. The germline V gene sets CDR1 to MNHEY and CDR2 to SVGAGI. Libraries were prepared through the immunoSEQ multiplex PCR assay. TCRdb took over this immuneACCESS table, retaining in-frame rearrangements with V and J assigned. Such tables are incomplete; in checked studies, under half of the missing clones stem from an unresolved V gene, and the remainder is unexplained. In all, the sample holds about 12,000 clones, and around 74% of those were seen once. The ten biggest clones cover 22% of the sample.

This TCR derives from a boy younger than 18. The chain is made from TRBV6-5 and TRBJ2-7; 7 middle bases align to TRBD1. The sequenced material came from peripheral blood mononuclear cells (PBMCs). The CDR3 reads CASRTGTVPYEQYF. Here is the DNA: TGTGCCAGCAGGACCGGGACAGTACCTTACGAGCAGTACTTC.